A single sample is the source of the 25 T cell receptor beta chains below, sequenced in a study of blood T cells in healthy people across ages. The authors ran a second PCR of roughly 6 to 12 cycles using a sample-barcoded 5' primer and a J-beta primer mix. TCRdb recomputed calls from the 5' RACE reads with MiXCR, one row per CDR3 protein. The table has about 760,000 distinct CDR3 sequences, more than 55% seen once. The specimen sequenced was blood. These receptors were obtained from a man aged 35-49 years in good health.

The chain is built from TRBV11-3 and TRBJ2-1; TRBD2 matches 10 bases. The CDR3 is 15 residues long. Germline assignment: CDR1 SGHNT and CDR2 YENEEA. V shed 1 base and J 9 bases; nucleotides not matched to a gene: 6. CDR3 bases: TGTGCCAGCAGCTTAGTAGCGGGGGGAGATGGTGAGCAGTTCTTC. Translating it yields CASSLVAGGDGEQFF.

The chain recombines TRBV6-1 with TRBJ1-4; TRBD1 is a possible D gene (5 bases). This CDR3 spans 16 amino acids. Germline V lookup: CDR1 MNHNS, CDR2 SASEGT. The V and J ends lost 3 bases and 2 bases respectively, with 13 bases between them. In DNA, the CDR3 is TGTGCCAGCAGTGATTACGGAGGGGCTACTAATGAAAAACTGTTTTTT. Translation: CASSDYGGATNEKLFF.

The chain carries TRBV6-1 and TRBJ2-1, with a tentative D call TRBD1 (5 bases). This CDR3 is 15 amino acids long. Trimming stripped 2 bases from V and 6 bases from J, with 14 bases between. CDR1 MNHNS and CDR2 SASEGT come from the germline V gene. CDR3 amino acids: CASSESRDRTNEQFF. CDR3 nucleotides: TGTGCCAGCAGTGAAAGTAGAGACAGAACCAATGAGCAGTTCTTC.

The chain is built from TRBV5-1 and TRBJ2-2; 11 bases match TRBD2. Looked up from germline, CDR1 is SGHRS and CDR2 is YFSETQ. With V trimmed by 0 bases and J by 7 bases, 5 bases remained unmatched. The CDR3 extends over 16 amino acids. The CDR3 DNA reads as TGCGCCAGCAGCTTGGCCCCTAGCGGGGGGCACGGGGAGCTGTTTTTT. Protein: CASSLAPSGGHGELFF.

V is TRBV6-5 and J is TRBJ2-7; D not resolved. Germline assignment: CDR1 MNHEY and CDR2 SVGAGI. The V and J ends lost 6 bases and 0 bases respectively, with 15 bases between them. The CDR3 loop spans 15 amino acids. DNA of the CDR3: TGTGCCAGCAGCTTCAGCAGAACTCCCTCCTACGAGCAGTACTTC. Protein product: CASSFSRTPSYEQYF.

The gene calls are TRBV4-3 and TRBJ2-7; D perhaps matches TRBD1 (6 bases). The V gene lost 0 bases and the J gene lost 2 bases, with 8 bases spanning the gap. Germline CDR1 is LGHNA and CDR2 is YSLEER. This CDR3 has 14 residues. CDR3 bases: TGCGCCAGCAGCCAAGATAACAGGGCCTACGAGCAGTACTTC. Amino acid sequence: CASSQDNRAYEQYF.

J is TRBJ1-5 and V is TRBV6-1, with no clear D. The CDR3 length is 12 residues. V gave up 3 bases and J gave up 7 bases, with 7 bases separating them. In germline, CDR1 is MNHNS, CDR2 SASEGT. CDR3 bases: TGTGCCAGCAGTGACGGCGTACAGCCCCAGCATTTT. This sequence encodes CASSDGVQPQHF.

The rearrangement joins TRBV11-2 to TRBJ2-1; 7 nucleotides line up with TRBD2. CDR1 is SGHAT and CDR2 is FQNNGV in the germline V gene. V lost 2 bases, J lost 5 bases, and 9 bases stayed unmatched. There are 16 residues in the CDR3. CDR3 nucleotides: TGTGCCAGCAGCTTAACCGGGACTAATACAAACAATGAGCAGTTCTTC. Translating it yields CASSLTGTNTNNEQFF.

This chain links TRBV12-3 or TRBV12-4 with TRBJ2-1, with TRBD2 as a possible D gene (7 bases). This CDR3 has 15 amino acids. The V end lost 5 bases, the J end lost 4 bases, and 15 bases lay between the germline ends. The CDR3 reads CASSPVRGGYNEQFF. CDR3 DNA: TGTGCCAGCAGTCCTGTGAGGGGGGGGTACAATGAGCAGTTCTTC.

This clonotype appeared once. CDR3 in DNA: TGTGCCATCAGGGTCACCGCGGGCTATGGCTACACCTTC. Its protein product is CAIRVTAGYGYTF. V gene TRBV10-3 combines with J gene TRBJ1-2; D gene ambiguous. The CDR3 sequence is 13 residues long. Deletions cut 6 bases from V and 4 bases from J, with 12 bases between. In germline, CDR1 is ENHRY, CDR2 SYGVKD.

The rearrangement links TRBV28 to TRBJ1-2; TRBD1 matches 9 bases. The CDR3 covers 12 residues. Germline values: CDR1 MDHEN, CDR2 SYDVKM. V shed 9 bases, J shed 8 bases, and the junction held 7 bases outside the gene matches. The CDR3 reads CARKQGARGYTF. CDR3 in DNA: TGTGCCAGGAAACAGGGGGCGCGAGGCTACACCTTC.

The chain uses TRBV14 and TRBJ2-5, with D hard to call. Trimming removed 1 base from V and 7 bases from J, with 7 bases in between. This CDR3 region has 12 residues. Germline lookup yields CDR1 SGHDN and CDR2 FVKESK. CDR3 in DNA: TGTGCCAGCAGCCAAGCCATGGGGACCCAGTACTTC. This sequence encodes CASSQAMGTQYF.

The chain employs TRBV7-9 and TRBJ1-2, with D perhaps TRBD1 (5 bases). Per the germline V gene, CDR1 is SEHNR and CDR2 is FQNEAQ (reference sequence). V was cut by 3 bases and J by 8 bases, with 13 bases left in between. The CDR3 contains 13 residues. The DNA for the CDR3 is TGTGCCAGCAGCTTGGGGCCCCCGAGAGGCTACACCTTC. Its translation: CASSLGPPRGYTF.

The V call is TRBV7-6, the J call TRBJ2-7; 10 nucleotides line up with TRBD2. Germline trimming cut 1 base from V and 1 base from J; bases unmatched to any gene: 4. The CDR3 loop spans 16 amino acids. Germline CDR1 reads SGHVS; CDR2 reads FNYEAQ. DNA for the CDR3: TGTGCCAGCAGCTTAGTTGCTAGCGGGGGTTCCTACGAGCAGTACTTC. It specifies CASSLVASGGSYEQYF.

This chain links TRBV5-1 with TRBJ2-7; TRBD2 is a possible D gene (5 bases). The end of the DNA aligns better with TRBJ2-5, so the J call may be wrong. Germline CDR1 is SGHRS and CDR2 is YFSETQ. The CDR3 has 14 residues. The CDR3 nucleotides are TGCGCCAGCAGCTTTTCTGTCGGGGTCGTGACCCAGTACTTC. This gives the protein CASSFSVGVVTQYF.

V usage is TRBV5-1 and J usage is TRBJ1-2; D ambiguous. The CDR3 is 14 residues long. V dropped 7 bases and J dropped 6 bases, with 19 bases sitting between them. CDR1 SGHRS and CDR2 YFSETQ come from the germline V gene. CDR3 protein: CASVPRPSDNGYTF. As DNA, the CDR3 is TGCGCCAGCGTTCCACGGCCCAGCGACAATGGCTACACCTTC.

The chain couples TRBV25-1 to TRBJ2-5; 9 nucleotides line up with TRBD1. Germline lookup yields CDR1 MGHDK and CDR2 SYGVNS. V lost 1 base to trimming and J lost 4 bases; unmatched junction nucleotides: 4. The CDR3 is 15 residues long. The CDR3 reads CASSEFGQGPETQYF. The CDR3 nucleotides are TGTGCCAGCAGTGAATTCGGACAGGGGCCAGAGACCCAGTACTTC.

The CDR3 DNA follows: TGTGCCAGCAGTGCCTTCAGAGGGGACTATGGCTACACCTTC. It is translated as CASSAFRGDYGYTF. The chain uses TRBV25-1 and TRBJ1-2, with D possibly TRBD1 on 5 matching bases. Germline V gene data show CDR1 as MGHDK and CDR2 as SYGVNS. V was pared by 4 bases and J by 3 bases, with 12 bases between. The CDR3 runs 14 residues.

This chain joins TRBV28 and TRBJ2-5; 13 bases line up with TRBD2. In germline, CDR1 is MDHEN, CDR2 SYDVKM. The V gene end was trimmed by 6 bases and the J gene end by 1 base; junction bases not matched to a gene: 5. CDR3 length: 16 amino acids. The CDR3 protein is CASRPTSGGAQETQYF. The CDR3 DNA sequence: TGTGCCAGCAGACCCACTAGCGGGGGGGCCCAAGAGACCCAGTACTTC.

The table lists this clonotype with a few counts. The V gene is TRBV12-3 or TRBV12-4, the J gene TRBJ1-2; D unresolved. This CDR3 contains 15 residues. Trimming cost V 3 bases and J 5 bases, with 16 bases left between them. DNA for the CDR3: TGTGCCAGCAGTTTTACGACGAAAACCTCTTATGGCTACACCTTC. Its translation is CASSFTTKTSYGYTF.

This clonotype was seen more than once but under ten times. V gene TRBV27 combines with J gene TRBJ2-7; maybe TRBD2 (6 bases). Germline values: CDR1 MNHEY, CDR2 SMNVEV (reference sequence). V dropped 6 bases and J dropped 3 bases, with 15 bases sitting between them. The CDR3 contains 14 residues. The CDR3 here is CASRGGGIGYEQYF. The CDR3 coding sequence is TGTGCCAGCAGGGGGGGAGGTATCGGCTACGAGCAGTACTTC.

The genes are TRBV4-1 and TRBJ2-3; TRBD2 matches 8 bases. CDR1 MGHRA and CDR2 YSYEKL come from the germline V gene. The length of the CDR3 is 19 residues. With 1 base clipped from V and 1 base from J, the junction kept 13 bases outside the gene matches. CDR3 sequence: CASSQAHGGAVFGTDTQYF. Written as DNA, the CDR3 is TGCGCCAGCAGCCAAGCTCACGGGGGGGCGGTCTTCGGCACAGATACGCAGTATTTT.

A few counts support this clonotype. This rearrangement joins TRBV5-1 to TRBJ2-5; 9 bases line up with TRBD2. Germline V gene data show CDR1 as SGHRS and CDR2 as YFSETQ. Germline trimming cut 2 bases from V and 5 bases from J; bases unmatched to any gene: 13. This CDR3 is 17 amino acids long. The CDR3 DNA sequence: TGCGCCAGCAGCTTCCTCTCCAGCGGGAGGTCCGGGGAGACCCAGTACTTC. Its protein is CASSFLSSGRSGETQYF.

The CDR3 here is CAISDQPGRGQETQYF. In DNA, the CDR3 is TGTGCCATCAGTGACCAGCCGGGCAGGGGCCAAGAGACCCAGTACTTC. This chain connects TRBV10-3 to TRBJ2-7; D perhaps matches TRBD1 (6 bases). The end of the DNA fits TRBJ2-5 better, so the J call may be wrong. CDR3 length: 16 amino acids. The germline V gene encodes CDR1 ENHRY and CDR2 SYGVKD.

The V gene is TRBV29-1, the J gene TRBJ2-7; TRBD2 matches 7 bases. The CDR3 sequence is 16 residues long. Unmatched junction bases numbered 18, after V lost 3 bases and J lost 7 bases. Germline V gives CDR1 SQVTM, CDR2 ANQGSEA. This CDR3 is CSVEGWGGRADNEQYF. In nucleotides, the CDR3 is TGCAGCGTTGAGGGCTGGGGGGGAAGGGCGGACAATGAGCAGTACTTC.